These 15 T cell receptor beta chains were sequenced from one sample in a study of CD8 T cells in ankylosing spondylitis. These receptors have no known antigen. Study observations and caveats: A TCR beta motif made of fewer than 10 highly homologous variants seemed typical of ankylosing spondylitis blood.

TCRdb called the 5' RACE reads again in MiXCR, with one record for every CDR3 protein. The sample lists 450,000 or so distinct CDR3 sequences; about 24% were seen once. Sequenced material: blood, either unsorted or a sorted T cell fraction (not recorded which). These receptors all stem from a male donor with ankylosing spondylitis.

In its sample, this clonotype was seen a few times. This chain links TRBV7-2 with TRBJ1-1, with 11 bases fitting TRBD1. V trimming: 1 base; J trimming: 4 bases; junction bases outside the gene matches: 2. Germline V gene sequence: CDR1 SGHTA, CDR2 FQGNSA. The CDR3 length is 15 residues. CDR3 amino acids: CASSLVGQGATEAFF. CDR3 in DNA: TGTGCCAGCAGCTTAGTAGGACAGGGGGCCACTGAAGCTTTCTTT.

V is TRBV11-3 and J is TRBJ1-6; weak D call: TRBD1 (6 bases). The germline gives CDR1 SGHNT, CDR2 YENEEA. The CDR3 has 13 amino acids. V shed 4 bases and J shed 10 bases, with 11 bases lying between them. CDR3 sequence (DNA): TGTGCCAGCAGCTCCAGGGGTAGCTCACCCCTCCACTTT. As protein: CASSSRGSSPLHF.

The chain has TRBV20-1 and TRBJ1-5; weak D call: TRBD1 (6 bases). Looked up from germline, CDR1 is DFQATT and CDR2 is SNEGSKA (reference sequence). The CDR3 length is 12 residues. CDR3 nucleotides: TGCAGCCCATCCACAGGGCAGCAGCCCCAGCATTTT. Amino acids: CSPSTGQQPQHF.

The sample holds a few counts of this clonotype. This chain links TRBV7-2 with TRBJ1-2; 8 nucleotides agree with TRBD1. J gave up 3 bases and V 1 base, and 7 bases lay outside the gene matches. Germline V CDR1 and CDR2: SGHTA, FQGNSA. The CDR3 extends over 16 amino acids. CDR3 sequence (DNA): TGTGCCAGCAGCTTAGACGGCAGGGGGCGCGACTATGGCTACACCTTC. Translated: CASSLDGRGRDYGYTF.

The chain is built from TRBV12-3 or TRBV12-4 and TRBJ2-4, with D perhaps matching TRBD2 (6 bases). Trimming removed 7 bases from V and 6 bases from J, with 19 bases in between. CDR3 length: 15 amino acids. In DNA form, the CDR3 reads TGTGCCAGCACCATAGGGGACTCCGGGGGAAACATTCAGTACTTC. Translating gives CASTIGDSGGNIQYF.

This chain connects TRBV6-1 to TRBJ1-6, with 9 bases identical to TRBD1. Germline V gene lookup returns CDR1 MNHNS and CDR2 SASEGT. V lost 6 bases and J lost 7; bases outside the gene matches: 7. The CDR3 is 15 residues long. CDR3 region: CASSGTGPGNSPLHF. Here the CDR3 DNA reads TGTGCCAGCAGCGGGACAGGGCCGGGGAATTCACCCCTCCACTTT.

This chain connects TRBV20-1 to TRBJ2-7; TRBD1 matches at 9 bases. The CDR3 runs to 15 residues. CDR1 and CDR2 from the germline V gene are DFQATT and SNEGSKA (reference sequence). Losses at the gene ends were 1 base for V and 0 bases for J; bases not matched to a gene: 4. The DNA of the CDR3 is TGCAGTGCTAGAGGTGGGACAGGGATCTCCTACGAGCAGTACTTC. Residues: CSARGGTGISYEQYF.

The V gene is TRBV28, the J gene TRBJ2-1, with D unresolved. Trimming shortened V by 7 bases and J by 9 bases, and 19 bases separated the two germline ends. The V gene's germline CDR1 is MDHEN and CDR2 SYDVKM. The length of the CDR3 is 14 residues. CDR3 coding DNA: TGTGCCAGCACACCGGCGCTCGACACCAGTGAGCAGTTCTTC. This encodes CASTPALDTSEQFF.

The chain uses TRBV12-3 or TRBV12-4 and TRBJ1-2, with 7 bases fitting TRBD1. After removal of 5 bases from V and 4 bases from J, the junction contained 4 bases not matched to a gene. The CDR3 is 13 residues long. The CDR3 spells CASSRTGLYGYTF. The CDR3 DNA reads as TGTGCCAGCAGTAGGACAGGCCTCTATGGCTACACCTTC.

A few counts support this clonotype. The chain combines TRBV30 with TRBJ1-1; D is perhaps TRBD1 (6 bases). The V end was cut by 3 bases, the J end by 3 bases, with 11 bases between. The germline gives CDR1 GTSNPN, CDR2 SVGIG (reference sequence). The CDR3 has 13 amino acids. The CDR3 protein is CAWRSYRDTEAFF. Here the CDR3 DNA reads TGTGCCTGGAGGTCCTACAGGGACACTGAAGCTTTCTTT.

This clonotype has more than one count but fewer than ten. The chain links TRBV20-1 to TRBJ2-7; 14 bases agree with TRBD2. The V gene's germline CDR1 is DFQATT and CDR2 SNEGSKA (reference sequence). This CDR3 contains 15 residues. J was trimmed by 6 bases and V by 1 base; bases with no gene match: 5. In DNA form, the CDR3 reads TGCAGTGCTAGAGGACTAGCGGGAGGGCCTAGCGAGCAGTACTTC. It translates to CSARGLAGGPSEQYF.

The chain combines TRBV5-1 with TRBJ2-7, with D tentatively TRBD1 or TRBD2 (5 bases each). V lost 0 bases to trimming and J lost 4 bases, with 14 bases between them. Germline loops: CDR1 SGHRS, CDR2 YFSETQ. The CDR3 is 15 residues long. As DNA, the CDR3 is TGCGCCAGCAGCTTGGGGGCAGGGACGGTATACGAGCAGTACTTC. Protein product: CASSLGAGTVYEQYF.

This clonotype has a handful of counts. The chain is built from TRBV12-3 or TRBV12-4 and TRBJ2-1; 7 bases fit TRBD2. Trimming cost V 7 bases and J 5 bases; bases outside gene matches: 11. This CDR3 contains 15 residues. CDR3 protein: CASTKGLEPDNEQFF. In DNA, the CDR3 is TGTGCCAGCACCAAAGGACTAGAACCCGACAATGAGCAGTTCTTC.

Many counts were recorded for this clonotype. The chain recombines TRBV6-2 or TRBV6-3 with TRBJ2-1; TRBD2 aligns across 7 bases. CDR3 length equals 14 residues. Germline V gene lookup returns CDR1 MNHEY and CDR2 SVGEGT. After removal of 6 bases from V and 10 bases from J, the junction contained 12 bases not matched to a gene. The CDR3 DNA reads TGTGCCAGCAGCCCCTCCGGGAGGAGGGGAGAGCAGTTCTTC. It encodes CASSPSGRRGEQFF.

This chain connects TRBV7-6 to TRBJ1-4; 8 bases fit TRBD1. The J segment lost 0 bases and the V segment lost 4 bases, leaving 4 bases of the junction unmatched. The CDR3 covers 16 residues. CDR1 is SGHVS, CDR2 FNYEAQ, per germline. The CDR3 nucleotides read TGTGCCAGCAGCTCGGACAGGGTTGCAACTAATGAAAAACTGTTTTTT. Protein: CASSSDRVATNEKLFF.